This T cell receptor beta chain was documented in a study of T-cell memory formation after mild COVID-19. Study details: TCR clusters largely stayed donor specific.

Overall study findings and caveats: Later expanders leaned CD4+, whereas clones that contracted between day 15 and 85 were balanced CD4/CD8. Mainly in CM and EM were contracting CD4+ clones; CD8+ were in EMRA. Memory cells collected pre-infection included some clones that later responded, suggesting cross-reactive memory joined.

For this clonotype: Its antigen is unknown.

Trimming shortened V by 3 bases and J by 5 bases, and 11 bases separated the two germline ends. The CDR3 covers 13 residues. TCRdb used MiXCR to reprocess the 5' RACE reads, holding one entry per CDR3 protein. The sample lists 530,000 or so distinct CDR3 sequences, around 15% occurring once. The specimen sequenced was PBMCs or a T cell subset sorted from them (not recorded which). This rearrangement joins TRBV12-3 or TRBV12-4 to TRBJ2-7, with D unclear. The receptor was derived from an adult woman who had mild COVID-19 (a few samples of this study predate the infection). Cell type and time point are not known. CDR3 sequence (DNA): TGTGCCAGCAGTTTGGGCAGGAGCAACGAGCAGTACTTC. It codes for CASSLGRSNEQYF.